The rows below give T cell receptor beta chains drawn from one sample of a study of blood T cell repertoires in COVID-19. Sequencing was performed with immunoSEQ multiplex PCR; in TCRdb, only in-frame clones are kept and a portion is missing. The sample yields some 150,000 clones, roughly 80% seen once. The specimen sequenced was peripheral blood. These receptors were collected from a woman aged 60-75 years with acute or convalescent COVID-19. The CDR3 runs from the conserved cysteine through the conserved F or W. The D gene is left open where the match is weak. Clone size is shown for a subset of rows, as once, few, many or a class of expanded clone.

V	size	D	J	DNA	CDR3
TRBV7-9	NA	NA	TRBJ1-2	TGTGCCAGCAGCACCAAAGCGGTAGACTATGGCTACACCTTC	CASSTKAVDYGYTF
TRBV6-1	NA	NA	TRBJ1-3	TGTGCCAGCAGTGAACTCTCGGCGGGCTCTGGAAACACCATATATTTT	CASSELSAGSGNTIYF
TRBV2	NA	TRBD1	TRBJ2-3	TGTGCCAGCAGCCCGGGACAGGGGTGGACAGATACGCAGTATTTT	CASSPGQGWTDTQYF
TRBV19	NA	NA	TRBJ1-4	TGTGCCAGTACCCCGGGAGGGGTGTGGGGTGAAAAACTGTTTTTT	CASTPGGVWGEKLFF
TRBV11-2	NA	NA	TRBJ2-5	TGTGCCAGCAGCTTAATGGGGGGGCTTGAGACCCAGTACTTC	CASSLMGGLETQYF
TRBV5-6	NA	TRBD1	TRBJ1-3	TGTGCCAGCAGGGGGGACAGGGCCACTGGAAACACCATATATTTT	CASRGDRATGNTIYF
TRBV10-3	once	NA	TRBJ1-1	TGTGCCATCAGTGCCGGGATCCTGGACACTGAAGCTTTCTTT	CAISAGILDTEAFF
TRBV3-1/TRBV3-2	NA	TRBD2	TRBJ2-2	TGTGCCAGCAGCCCTTGGGTAGCGGGGCCTACCGGGGAGCTGTTTTTT	CASSPWVAGPTGELFF
TRBV19	NA	NA	TRBJ1-1	TGTGCCAGTATTCCCTGGGGGGAGAACACTGAAGCTTTCTTT	CASIPWGENTEAFF
TRBV11-1	once	TRBD1	TRBJ1-1	TGTGCCAGTAAACTTGGACAGGGAAAGGTCGAAGCTTTCTTT	CASKLGQGKVEAFF